The rows below give T cell receptor beta chains drawn from one sample of a study of cytomegalovirus exposure and HLA in healthy donors. Assay: immunoSEQ multiplex PCR; the TCRdb copy retains only in-frame clones and omits some. The sample includes some 210,000 clones, about 72% seen only once; the top ten take 3.5% to 4%. The sequenced sample consisted of PBMCs. The receptors shown here come from a male donor in good health and CMV-seronegative. Both conserved end residues are trimmed from each CDR3.

j_call: TRBJ1-6
v_call: TRBV7-9
cdr3_aa: ASSLPSSPLH

j_call: TRBJ2-3
v_call: TRBV28
cdr3_aa: ASSEQGATDTQY

j_call: TRBJ2-5
v_call: TRBV10-2
cdr3_aa: ASSESLRTQY

j_call: TRBJ2-1
v_call: TRBV27
cdr3_aa: ASSFIAGGGNEQF

j_call: TRBJ2-5
v_call: TRBV18
cdr3_aa: ASSPQGIQETQY

j_call: TRBJ2-3
v_call: TRBV5-1
cdr3_aa: ASQGDTQY

j_call: TRBJ2-1
v_call: TRBV10-3
cdr3_aa: AISSPLAGGGNEQF

j_call: TRBJ1-2
v_call: TRBV15
cdr3_aa: ATRPGESLFGYT

j_call: TRBJ1-2
v_call: TRBV7-9
cdr3_aa: SSSAEGAYGYT

j_call: TRBJ1-2
v_call: TRBV6-1
cdr3_aa: ASSEIQDFYGYT

j_call: TRBJ1-5
v_call: TRBV19
cdr3_aa: ATRTGGHQPQH

j_call: TRBJ2-1
v_call: TRBV7-2
cdr3_aa: ASSYLYNEQF

j_call: TRBJ2-5
v_call: TRBV9
cdr3_aa: ASSGGLAGRQETQY

j_call: TRBJ1-1
v_call: TRBV10-1
cdr3_aa: ASSGGPREVNTEAF